The 16 T cell receptor beta chains below come from one sample, sequenced in a study of T cell responses to AZD1222 COVID-19 vaccine. TCRdb keeps only in-frame clones here, not all; method: immunoSEQ multiplex PCR. The sample shows about 150,000 clones, approximately 89% of them seen only once. The material sequenced was peripheral blood, taken 28 days after the second AZD1222 dose. The receptors here all came from an adult who received the AZD1222 COVID-19 vaccine.

CDR3 nucleotides: TGTGCCAGCAGTTCCGACAGGGTGACTGGGGCCAACGTCCTGACTTTC. Its translation: CASSSDRVTGANVLTF. V is TRBV6-6 and J is TRBJ2-6, with 7 bases that match TRBD1. The V gene end was trimmed by 4 bases and the J gene end by 2 bases; junction bases not matched to a gene: 5. Per the germline V gene, CDR1 is MNHNY and CDR2 is SVGAGI (reference sequence). This CDR3 has 16 amino acids.

V and J are TRBV3-1 (or the pseudogene TRBV3-2) and TRBJ1-1; D is possibly TRBD1 (6 bases). CDR3 length: 13 amino acids. V lost 0 bases and J lost 7, with 9 bases in between. Germline V gives CDR1 LGHDT, CDR2 YNNKEL (reference sequence). This chain's CDR3 is CASSQEGGIEAFF. DNA of the CDR3: TGTGCCAGCAGCCAAGAAGGGGGGATTGAAGCTTTCTTT.

This clone was picked up one time. The V gene is TRBV19, the J gene TRBJ1-4; 7 positions agree with TRBD1. J lost 0 bases, V lost 9 bases, and 10 bases had no gene match. Germline-derived CDR1 and CDR2 are LNHDA and SQIVND (reference sequence). This CDR3 comprises 16 residues. CDR3 loop: CASGGTVVATNEKLFF. CDR3 bases: TGTGCCAGCGGCGGGACAGTGGTTGCAACTAATGAAAAACTGTTTTTT.

In nucleotides, the CDR3 is TGTGCCAGTAGTATCCCCACAGAAAACTATGGCTACACCTTC. Encoded protein: CASSIPTENYGYTF. J is TRBJ1-2 and V is TRBV19; no reliable D call. Trimming pared 3 bases from V and 2 bases from J, leaving 10 bases between. The CDR3 sequence is 14 residues long. Germline CDR1 and CDR2: LNHDA and SQIVND (reference sequence).

V usage is TRBV3-1 (or the pseudogene TRBV3-2) and J usage is TRBJ2-3; D call uncertain. The V and J ends lost 3 bases and 5 bases respectively, with 3 bases between them. In germline, CDR1 is LGHDT, CDR2 YNNKEL (reference sequence). This CDR3 has 11 residues. CDR3 protein: CASSQGDTQYF. In nucleotides, the CDR3 is TGTGCCAGCAGCCAGGGAGATACGCAGTATTTT.

The V gene is TRBV5-1, the J gene TRBJ2-7; 12 nucleotides match TRBD2. Germline V gives CDR1 SGHRS, CDR2 YFSETQ. V lost 4 bases and J lost 4; bases outside the gene matches: 6. There are 15 residues in the CDR3. As DNA, the CDR3 is TGCGCCAGCAGCCCCGGACTAGCGGGGACGTACGAGCAGTACTTC. It yields the protein CASSPGLAGTYEQYF.

As concerns this clone: A read error may account for a junction end that differs from germline. CDR3 protein: CASSPVVSSANNEQFF. Written as DNA, the CDR3 is TGTGCTAGCAGCCCAGTAGTGTCCTCCGCCAACAATGAGCAGTTCTTC. V usage is TRBV7-7 and J usage is TRBJ2-1; D remains ambiguous. CDR1 is SSHAT and CDR2 is FNYEAQ in the germline V gene (reference sequence). The CDR3 is made up of 16 amino acids.

This clone was recorded a few times. The genes are TRBV21-1 and TRBJ1-3. TRBV21-1 is assigned pseudogene status. The length of the CDR3 is 15 residues. The CDR3 reads CASSKLGFSGNTIYF. In DNA form, the CDR3 reads TGTGCCAGCAGCAAATTGGGGTTCTCTGGAAACACCATATATTTT.

This clone was picked up one time. The chain joins TRBV3-1 (or the pseudogene TRBV3-2) to TRBJ1-2; the match to TRBD1 covers 8 bases. The CDR3 has 16 amino acids. CDR1 is LGHDT, CDR2 YNNKEL, per germline (reference sequence). Losses at the gene ends were 1 base for V and 4 bases for J; bases not matched to a gene: 8. The CDR3 region has the DNA TGTGCCAGCAGCCAAGGGACAGGGAGATCGTTCTATGGCTACACCTTC. Translation: CASSQGTGRSFYGYTF.

This clone was counted a single time. The CDR3 nucleotides read TGTGCCACTAAAGACCCAAATACCGGGGAGCTGTTTTTT. Translated: CATKDPNTGELFF. The chain joins TRBV24-1 to TRBJ2-2; D is unresolved. In germline, CDR1 is KGHDR, CDR2 SFDVKD. The V end was cut by 10 bases, the J end by 5 bases, with 13 bases between. The CDR3 extends over 13 amino acids.

The chain recombines TRBV7-9 with TRBJ2-1; 9 nucleotides agree with TRBD2. The germline gives CDR1 SEHNR, CDR2 FQNEAQ (reference sequence). The V gene end was trimmed by 7 bases and the J gene end by 9 bases; junction bases not matched to a gene: 13. This CDR3 contains 15 residues. The CDR3 DNA follows: TGTGCCAGCACCTCGATCGACTTAGCGGGAGTTGAGCAGTTCTTC. The encoded protein is CASTSIDLAGVEQFF. The full variable domain, with the rest looked up from reference TRBV7-9 and TRBJ2-1, is DTGVSQNPRHKITKRGQNVTFRCDPISEHNRLYWYRQTLGQGPEFLTYFQNEAQLEKSRLLSDRFSAERPKGSFSTLEIQRTEQGDSAMYLCASTSIDLAGVEQFFGPGTRLTVL.

This chain connects TRBV30 to TRBJ2-2; perhaps TRBD2 as D (5 bases). Germline-derived CDR1 and CDR2 are GTSNPN and SVGIG (reference sequence). V gave up 2 bases and J gave up 5 bases, with 6 bases separating them. The CDR3 contains 12 residues. The CDR3 sequence: CAWSRGTGELFF. In DNA form, the CDR3 reads TGTGCCTGGAGTAGAGGGACCGGGGAGCTGTTTTTT.

This chain connects TRBV7-2 to TRBJ2-7; D uncertain. With 2 bases removed from V and 4 bases from J, the gap between germline ends came to 9 bases. The CDR3 extends over 13 amino acids. Per germline, CDR1 SGHTA and CDR2 FQGNSA. The CDR3 DNA reads as TGTGCCAGCAGCTTATTGCACGGATACGAGCAGTACTTC. Residues: CASSLLHGYEQYF.

This chain joins TRBV7-9 and TRBJ1-6; no firm D call. Germline-derived CDR1 and CDR2 are SEHNR and FQNEAQ (reference sequence). The CDR3 has 14 residues. V shed 2 bases and J shed 10 bases, with 12 bases lying between them. CDR3: CASSLSRPESPLHF. For the CDR3, the DNA is TGTGCCAGCAGCTTAAGCAGACCCGAATCACCCCTCCACTTT.

This clone appeared once. The V gene is TRBV20-1, the J gene TRBJ1-5; no clear D. Trimming shortened V by 3 bases and J by 4 bases, and 10 bases separated the two germline ends. This CDR3 spans 13 amino acids. The germline V gene has CDR1 DFQATT and CDR2 SNEGSKA (reference sequence). The CDR3 here is CSASKVLNQPQHF. The CDR3 nucleotides read TGCAGTGCTAGTAAGGTCTTGAATCAGCCCCAGCATTTT.

This chain connects TRBV5-1 to TRBJ1-1; 7 bases line up with TRBD1. The CDR3 sequence is 14 residues long. Germline V gene data show CDR1 as SGHRS and CDR2 as YFSETQ. V gave up 0 bases and J gave up 4 bases; unmatched junction bases: 3. The CDR3 reads CASSLAPGGTEAFF. CDR3 bases: TGCGCCAGCAGCTTGGCACCAGGGGGCACTGAAGCTTTCTTT.